This T cell receptor (beta chain) came from a study of shared clonotypes between healthy human individuals. The assay was immunoSEQ multiplex PCR, and TCRdb's table has in-frame clones only and misses some. There are more than 500,000 clones in the sample; roughly 95% occur only once, and about 0.067% lies in the top ten. This CDR3 contains 16 residues. With 6 bases clipped from V and 2 bases from J, the junction kept 10 bases outside the gene matches. CDR1 SGHVS and CDR2 FNYEAQ come from the germline V gene. Points on this clone: Its antigen is not known.

Study-wide results and limits: Large depth notwithstanding, sorted-subset sequencing proved incomplete by rarefaction.

The sample taken for sequencing was naive CD4+ T cells sorted from blood. Subset here: CD45RA+ positively selected. The TCR comes from a woman aged 25 to 39 in good health. V is TRBV7-6 and J is TRBJ2-5; 9 positions agree with TRBD2. The CDR3 sequence is CASSQTSGVPQETQYF. CDR3 nucleotide sequence: TGTGCCAGCAGTCAGACTAGCGGAGTGCCACAAGAGACCCAGTACTTC.